Each of the 8 T cell receptor beta chains below was sequenced from the same sample in a study of blood T cell repertoires in COVID-19. Data came from immunoSEQ multiplex PCR; TCRdb stores just in-frame clones and leaves some out. The sample includes hundreds of thousands of clones, approximately 86% of them seen just once. The specimen was peripheral blood. Source of these receptors: a woman between 65 and 79 years old with COVID-19, enrolled during active disease.

The gene calls are TRBV19 and TRBJ1-2, with D hard to call. Germline assignment: CDR1 LNHDA and CDR2 SQIVND (reference sequence). Trimming took 7 bases from V and 3 from J, leaving 15 bases between them. The CDR3 spans 14 residues. CDR3 coding DNA: TGTGCCAGTAACGCTCGGGGAAGGGACTATGGCTACACCTTC. This translates into CASNARGRDYGYTF. Together with reference TRBV19 and TRBJ1-2, the CDR3 gives the full variable domain: DGGITQSPKYLFRKEGQNVTLSCEQNLNHDAMYWYRQDPGQGLRLIYYSQIVNDFQKGDIAEGYSVSREKKESFPLTVTSAQKNPTAFYLCASNARGRDYGYTFGSGTRLTVV.

In its sample, this clone was seen once. The V gene is TRBV5-1, the J gene TRBJ2-1, with D tentatively TRBD2 (6 bases). Trimming removed 1 base from V and 6 bases from J, with 11 bases in between. The germline V gene has CDR1 SGHRS and CDR2 YFSETQ. The CDR3 contains 14 residues. CDR3 bases: TGCGCCAGCAGCTTGAGTCAGGGAGGCAATGAGCAGTTCTTC. Its translation is CASSLSQGGNEQFF.

V gene TRBV7-2 combines with J gene TRBJ1-5; D gene ambiguous. The CDR3 runs 16 residues. The V and J ends lost 2 bases and 0 bases respectively, with 11 bases between them. Germline CDR1 and CDR2: SGHTA and FQGNSA. CDR3 protein: CASSLIRSYSNQPQHF. CDR3 bases: TGTGCCAGCAGCTTAATCCGAAGCTATAGCAATCAGCCCCAGCATTTT.

The V and J genes are TRBV5-6 and TRBJ1-5; D might be TRBD1 (5 bases). CDR3 length: 14 residues. Trimming removed 0 bases at V and 8 bases at J, with 12 bases between. The germline V gene has CDR1 SGHDT and CDR2 YYEEEE. The DNA of the CDR3 is TGTGCCAGCAGCTTGGTAACAGGACTAGAGCCCCAGCATTTT. As protein: CASSLVTGLEPQHF.

V and J are TRBV28 and TRBJ2-1, with D perhaps matching TRBD1 (6 bases). CDR3 length: 15 residues. V shed 4 bases and J shed 8 bases, with 18 bases lying between them. Germline-derived CDR1 and CDR2 are MDHEN and SYDVKM. In nucleotides, the CDR3 is TGTGCCAGCAGTTACAGGACAGTATTTCTCCATGAGCAGTTCTTC. It specifies CASSYRTVFLHEQFF.

The J gene is TRBJ2-5, the V gene TRBV28, with a possible D match to TRBD1 (6 bases). The CDR3 runs 14 residues. Germline lookup yields CDR1 MDHEN and CDR2 SYDVKM. Trimming removed 7 bases from V and 5 bases from J, with 17 bases in between. The CDR3: CASTTPWGRETQYF. The CDR3 DNA sequence: TGTGCCAGCACCACCCCTTGGGGGCGTGAGACCCAGTACTTC.

The chain is built from TRBV6-6 and TRBJ2-7; D is perhaps TRBD2 (5 bases). This CDR3 is 12 amino acids long. Trimming removed 0 bases at V and 12 bases at J, with 12 bases between. Germline V gene data show CDR1 as MNHNY and CDR2 as SVGAGI (reference sequence). The CDR3 bases are TGTGCCAGCAGTTACTCACGGGAATCCGCGTACTTC. It yields the protein CASSYSRESAYF.

V usage is TRBV7-9 and J usage is TRBJ1-2, with 7 bases aligning to TRBD1. The germline V gene has CDR1 SEHNR and CDR2 FQNEAQ (reference sequence). V trimming: 1 base; J trimming: 6 bases; junction bases outside the gene matches: 5. The CDR3 runs to 14 residues. CDR3 sequence: CASSLEGGSDGYTF. In DNA form, the CDR3 reads TGTGCCAGCAGCTTAGAAGGGGGCTCGGATGGCTACACCTTC.